The clone carrying this T cell receptor beta chain showed up just once. This entry belongs to a study of control samples from healthy donors and cancer patients. Per the germline V gene, CDR1 is KGHSH and CDR2 is LQKENI. V dropped 3 bases and J dropped 8; count of bases not matched to a gene: 6. The CDR3 contains 13 residues. The table came from immunoSEQ multiplex PCR; TCRdb's copy has only in-frame clones and leaves some out. The sample lists 150,000 to 200,000 clones, 85% to 95% seen once, with more than 1.1% in the top ten. The TCR sequence derives from a man between 18 and 35 years old in good health. The chain is built from TRBV18 and TRBJ1-1; 7 bases align to TRBD1. Sequences were obtained from blood. This CDR3 is CASSPRDRYEAFF. The CDR3 bases are TGTGCCAGCTCACCTAGGGACAGATACGAAGCTTTCTTT.